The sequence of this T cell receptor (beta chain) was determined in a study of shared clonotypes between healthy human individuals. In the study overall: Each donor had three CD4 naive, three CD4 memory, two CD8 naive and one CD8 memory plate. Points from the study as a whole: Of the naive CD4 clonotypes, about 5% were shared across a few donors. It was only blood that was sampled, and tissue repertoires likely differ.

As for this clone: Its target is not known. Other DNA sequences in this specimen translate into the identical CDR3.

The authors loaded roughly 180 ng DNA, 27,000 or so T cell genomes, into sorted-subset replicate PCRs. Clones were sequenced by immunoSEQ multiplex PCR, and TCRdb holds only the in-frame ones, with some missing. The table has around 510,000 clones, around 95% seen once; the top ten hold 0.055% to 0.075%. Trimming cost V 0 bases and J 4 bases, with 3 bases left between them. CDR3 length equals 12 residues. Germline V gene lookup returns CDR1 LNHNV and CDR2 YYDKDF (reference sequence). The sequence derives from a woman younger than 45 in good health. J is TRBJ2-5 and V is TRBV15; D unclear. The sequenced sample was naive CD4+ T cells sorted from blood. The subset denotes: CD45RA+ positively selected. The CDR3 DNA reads TGTGCCACCAGCAGAGATGGAGAGACCCAGTACTTC. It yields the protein CATSRDGETQYF.